The sequence of this TCR beta chain was determined in a study of T-cell reconstitution after alpha-beta-depleted transplantation in children. Comments on this clonotype: Its antigen remains unknown.

Study-level points and caveats: It was reported that alpha-beta T cells came from several hundred expanded graft clones (about two months after transplant). Recipient T cells and thymic progenitors that survived gave rise to the high TCRbeta diversity observed at day 60 in some patients. Counts and diversity of T cells one year after transplant came mostly from newly produced T cells.

Unique molecular identifiers were used to barcode this TCRbeta library. TCRdb fed the PCR reads into MiXCR, producing one record per CDR3 protein. The sample carries about 78,000 distinct CDR3 sequences, over 12% recorded once. This sequence originates from a male patient between 2 and 15 years old who had a stem cell transplant for acute lymphoblastic leukemia, so the T cells may come from the graft donor. The source material was PBMCs, mostly from graft donor cells, sampled 180 days after TCRalphabeta/CD19-depleted stem cell transplant.

CDR3 residues: CASSSGDREQSAEQYF. As DNA, the CDR3 is TGTGCCAGCAGTTCAGGGGACAGGGAACAATCGGCCGAGCAGTACTTC. The gene calls are TRBV27 and TRBJ2-7; 9 bases are a match to TRBD1. V trimming: 4 bases; J trimming: 6 bases; junction bases outside the gene matches: 13. The germline V gene encodes CDR1 MNHEY and CDR2 SMNVEV (reference sequence). This CDR3 is 16 amino acids long.